Described below is a single T cell receptor beta chain sequence and its context. Antigen: not known. The data derive from a study of CD8 T cells in ankylosing spondylitis. Notes on the study in general: With a CD8+ phenotype, disease-linked clones were relatively rare in peripheral blood. According to the report, clones linked to the disease were significantly enriched in matched synovial fluid samples taken from ankylosing spondylitis patients.

Germline trimming cut 4 bases from V and 3 bases from J; bases unmatched to any gene: 0. The CDR3 contains 12 residues. Germline CDR1 SQVTM, CDR2 ANQGSEA. TCRdb itself ran the 5' RACE reads through MiXCR, one entry per CDR3 protein. The sample carries 250,000 to 300,000 distinct CDR3 sequences, about 20% recorded once. This receptor was identified in a male donor with ankylosing spondylitis or in good health (not recorded which). The J gene is TRBJ1-1, the V gene TRBV29-1, with 9 bases fitting TRBD1. The specimen sequenced was blood, either unsorted or a sorted T cell fraction (not recorded which). This CDR3 is CSVGDRDTEAFF. The CDR3 DNA is TGCAGCGTTGGGGACAGGGACACTGAAGCTTTCTTT. The whole variable domain, filled in from reference TRBV29-1 and TRBJ1-1, reads SAVISQKPSRDICQRGTSLTIQCQVDSQVTMMFWYRQQPGQSLTLIATANQGSEATYESGFVIDKFPISRPNLTFSTLTVSNMSPEDSSIYLCSVGDRDTEAFFGQGTRLTVV.